The T cell receptor beta chain under discussion was sequenced for a study of blood T cell repertoires in COVID-19. Study overall: Samples came from the United States, Italy and Spain, spanning acute and convalescent COVID-19. PBMCs, B-cell-depleted T cells, or T cells were the source of the cDNA or gDNA that made up the material.

This clone has just a few counts. It was during active infection that Seattle patients were enrolled and then longitudinally followed. In the study's own analysis: Estimation of nucleated cell counts was performed using reference gene primer amplification. This table comes from immunoSEQ multiplex PCR, and its TCRdb copy is limited to in-frame clones, with some not included. V, J and clone size are those of that table, while D and trimming were read from the DNA. This sample has 400,000 to 450,000 clones, with 89% found just once. This CDR3 comprises 16 residues. Germline loops: CDR1 SGHTA, CDR2 FQGNSA. The J segment lost 0 bases and the V segment lost 5 bases, leaving 4 bases of the junction unmatched.

The sample taken for sequencing was peripheral blood. This clonotype was sampled from a woman aged 40 to 50 with COVID-19, enrolled during active disease. This rearrangement joins TRBV7-2 to TRBJ2-2; 9 nucleotides line up with TRBD1. This CDR3 reads CASSLQGAANTGELFF. DNA for the CDR3: TGTGCCAGCAGCCTACAGGGGGCAGCGAACACCGGGGAGCTGTTTTTT.